This T cell receptor beta chain was obtained from a study of shared clonotypes between healthy human individuals. Profiled with immunoSEQ multiplex PCR; TCRdb holds only in-frame clones, not every one. Of over 800,000 clones listed, around 93% are singletons. Naive CD8 cells, CD45RO-negative and positively selected for CCR7, excluded terminally differentiated effector memory CD45RA+ cells. Participating donors were healthy, HIV-negative adults free of recent acute infections or vaccinations. The ends were cut back, 2 bases at V and 0 bases at J, with 11 bases in the middle. CDR3 size: 15 residues. CDR1 is GTSNPN and CDR2 is SVGIG in the germline V gene (reference sequence).

The receptor was isolated from a young man in good health. Sequenced: naive CD8+ T cells sorted from blood. This rearrangement joins TRBV30 to TRBJ1-5, with D hard to call. CDR3 DNA: TGTGCCTGGAGTCCTCGGGGTGTTAGCAATCAGCCCCAGCATTTT. It is translated as CAWSPRGVSNQPQHF. Combining the CDR3 with reference TRBV30 and TRBJ1-5 gives the whole variable domain SQTIHQWPATLVQPVGSPLSLECTVEGTSNPNLYWYRQAAGRGLQLLFYSVGIGQISSEVPQNLSASRPQDRQFILSSKKLLLSDSGFYLCAWSPRGVSNQPQHFGDGTRLSIL.